The present T cell receptor (beta chain) was sequenced within a study of CD8+CD57+ T cells in acquired aplastic anemia. Study-wide results and limits: Patients and controls were found to share twenty-nine CD8+ CDR3 sequences.

CDR3 and TCR beta VDJ profiling relied on genomic DNA as the template. TCRdb reprocessed the reads with MiXCR, giving one entry per CDR3 protein. Of about 180,000 distinct CDR3 sequences in the sample, around 48% are singletons; the top ten hold around 1%. Sequencing involved patients with CD8+CD57+ cell expansion previously shown by flow cytometry. Everyone among the patients had severe acquired aplastic anemia. None of the patients had been given any therapy when their blood was sampled. Germline V lookup: CDR1 LGHDT, CDR2 YNNKEL (reference sequence). The CDR3 has 15 residues. V was shortened by 0 bases and J by 1 base, with 10 bases between the two germline ends. About this clonotype: Its cognate antigen is unknown.

The sequence came from a human donor with aplastic anemia. This chain uses TRBV3-1 with TRBJ2-7; the D is unclear. Sequenced: sorted CD4+, CD8+, or CD8+CD57+ T cells (not recorded which) from PBMCs. CDR3 amino acids: CASSQEPGRSYEQYF. CDR3 coding DNA: TGTGCCAGCAGCCAAGAGCCCGGTAGGTCCTACGAGCAGTACTTC.